Here is one T cell receptor (beta chain) with its context. As yet, its antigen is unknown. The data stem from a study of cytomegalovirus exposure and HLA in healthy donors. Nobody recorded the CMV serostatus of this donor. Study-level results: As was reported, the HLA-A and HLA-B alleles of most subjects were accurately predicted from TCR beta sequences. A missense variant in DCLRE1C was later tied to TCR beta V- and J-gene trimming. Productive rates of about 90% or about 30% were seen for most TCR beta V segments in an earlier analysis.

Between the trimmed V and J ends, which lost 1 base and 5 bases, there was a span of 9 bases. This CDR3 is built from 14 residues. Germline V gene lookup returns CDR1 SGHVS and CDR2 FQNEAQ. This PCR relied on a set of 60 Vbeta primers and 13 Jbeta primers. Libraries were prepared by immunoSEQ multiplex PCR; TCRdb keeps only in-frame clonotypes and omits some of them. The repertoire includes 98,000 or so clones, more than 65% of them detected once, and roughly 8.4% sits in the top ten. This chain connects TRBV7-8 to TRBJ1-5, with D possibly matching TRBD1 (6 bases). This clonotype was obtained from a human donor in good health. Sequenced input: PBMCs. The CDR3 nucleotides are TGTGCCAGCAGCTTAGGGGCAGGGGATCAGCCCCAGCATTTT. Residues: CASSLGAGDQPQHF.